The present T cell receptor (beta chain) was sequenced within a study of T-cell reconstitution after alpha-beta-depleted transplantation in children. Unique molecular identifiers were incorporated into the prepared TCRbeta library. TCRdb reanalysed the PCR reads using MiXCR and keeps one entry per CDR3 protein. The sample has approximately 390,000 distinct CDR3 sequences; 9.5% to 13% are singletons. The germline V gene encodes CDR1 DFQATT and CDR2 SNEGSKA (reference sequence). The CDR3 is 14 amino acids. Trimming removed 6 bases at V and 5 bases at J, with 19 bases between. The sample holds many counts of this clonotype.

The chain uses TRBV20-1 and TRBJ2-5; no reliable D call. The clonotype originates from a human donor who donated a stem cell graft to a child with acute myeloid leukemia. The source material was PBMCs from the stem cell graft donor, sampled from the stem cell graft. The CDR3 protein is CSAPESPDRETQYF. As DNA, the CDR3 is TGCAGTGCCCCTGAATCCCCGGACCGTGAGACCCAGTACTTC.